Here is one TCR beta chain with its context. The length of the CDR3 is 13 residues. V was clipped by 3 bases and J by 1 base, with 6 bases between them. Germline assignment: CDR1 SGHTA and CDR2 FQGNSA. This entry is derived from a study of spatial heterogeneity in lung cancer. The wider study: The authors sequenced available follow-up PBMC samples, taken a median of about two years after resection.

The time point is: blood at routine non-recurrence follow-up after resection. TCRdb ran MiXCR on the 5' RACE reads and lists one entry per CDR3 protein. This sample has 110,000 or so distinct CDR3 sequences, with 10% to 14% found just once. The input for sequencing was PBMCs, taken at follow-up. V usage is TRBV7-2 and J usage is TRBJ1-1; D remains unclear. This receptor was obtained from a female donor with early-stage non-small cell lung cancer. The CDR3 sequence is CASSFLPNTEAFF. CDR3 nucleotides: TGTGCCAGCAGCTTTTTACCGAACACTGAAGCTTTCTTT.